The 14 T cell receptor beta chains presented below share a single source sample, sequenced in a study of early T cells in non-severe SARS-CoV-2 infection. From the 5' RACE reads, TCRdb called clonotypes with MiXCR, one entry per CDR3 protein. The sample has just under 65,000 distinct CDR3 sequences; about 6% are singletons. Sequenced here: whole blood, sampled at baseline. The receptors derive from an adult who was a healthcare worker with PCR-confirmed SARS-CoV-2 infection or an uninfected control (not recorded which).

This clonotype has ten or more counts. This sequence joins TRBV2 and TRBJ1-2; tentative D call: TRBD1 (5 bases). The ends were cut back, 6 bases at V and 4 bases at J, with 12 bases in the middle. CDR3 length equals 13 residues. Germline V gene data show CDR1 as SNHLY and CDR2 as FYNNEI. The CDR3: CASRAGPSYGYTF. The CDR3 nucleotides are TGTGCCAGCAGGGCGGGACCTTCCTATGGCTACACCTTC.

This clonotype was seen repeatedly, ten times or more. The chain carries TRBV6-5 and TRBJ2-7; 10 bases line up with TRBD2. J gave up 5 bases and V 0 bases, and 4 bases lay outside the gene matches. CDR1 MNHEY and CDR2 SVGAGI come from the germline V gene. This CDR3 contains 15 residues. CDR3 nucleotide sequence: TGTGCCAGCAGTTACTCGATGGGGACTAGCGACGAGCAGTACTTC. This codes for CASSYSMGTSDEQYF.

This clonotype was seen ten or more times. The V gene is TRBV7-2, the J gene TRBJ1-2; TRBD1 matches 9 bases. The germline V gene encodes CDR1 SGHTA and CDR2 FQGNSA. This CDR3 is 14 amino acids long. J gave up 7 bases and V 1 base, and 4 bases lay outside the gene matches. The CDR3 here is CASSLGGTGSGYTF. The CDR3 DNA sequence: TGTGCCAGCAGCTTAGGAGGGACAGGGTCTGGCTACACCTTC.

The genes are TRBV20-1 and TRBJ2-7, with TRBD2 matching over 7 bases. The CDR3 spans 13 residues. The germline V gene has CDR1 DFQATT and CDR2 SNEGSKA (reference sequence). Germline trimming cut 3 bases from V and 2 bases from J; bases unmatched to any gene: 4. CDR3 sequence: CSASPSGTYEQYF. The CDR3 bases are TGCAGTGCTAGCCCTAGCGGAACCTACGAGCAGTACTTC.

With regard to this clonotype: The junction and the germline gene differ at one end; a read error may be behind it. The V call is TRBV28, the J call TRBJ2-7, with D possibly being TRBD1 (6 bases). Germline assignment: CDR1 MDHEN and CDR2 SYDVKM. The CDR3 is made up of 16 amino acids. As DNA, the CDR3 is TGTGTCAGCAGTTTAACGGACAGTCCCCTTTCCTACGAGCAGTACTTC. Amino acids: CVSSLTDSPLSYEQYF.

This clonotype was counted a few times. Sequence at one end of the junction differs from germline and may be a read error. The J gene is TRBJ1-3, the V gene TRBV28, with 7 bases identical to TRBD1. This CDR3 spans 17 amino acids. CDR1 is MDHEN and CDR2 is SYDVKM in the germline V gene. The CDR3 DNA follows: TGTGCCAGCATTAAAGTAGGGACAGCCCCGTCTGAAAACACCATATATTTT. Translation: CASIKVGTAPSENTIYF.

This clonotype appeared many times. The J gene is TRBJ1-1, the V gene TRBV10-1, with 7 nucleotides matching TRBD1. Trimming at V came to 8 bases and at J to 0 bases, leaving 3 bases not matched to a gene. Germline CDR1 is WNHNN and CDR2 is SYGVQD (reference sequence). The CDR3 is 13 residues long. The CDR3 is CASRQGMNTEAFF. CDR3 bases: TGCGCCAGCCGACAGGGAATGAACACTGAAGCTTTCTTT.

This clonotype was observed many times. The rearrangement uses TRBV19 and TRBJ2-4; TRBD2 matches at 8 bases. From germline, CDR1 is LNHDA and CDR2 SQIVND (reference sequence). This CDR3 region has 15 residues. V dropped 7 bases and J dropped 0; count of bases not matched to a gene: 5. The CDR3 reads CASTSGGLAKNIQYF. The CDR3 DNA is TGTGCCAGTACCTCGGGGGGGCTAGCCAAAAACATTCAGTACTTC.

This clonotype was seen many times. Here the CDR3 DNA reads TGTGCCAGCAGCTTGGATCGAGAAAGGATTAATTCACCCCTCCACTTT. Translation: CASSLDRERINSPLHF. The J gene is TRBJ1-6, the V gene TRBV5-5; D is ambiguous. The CDR3 has 16 residues. Between the trimmed V and J ends, which lost 0 bases and 6 bases, there was a span of 13 bases. Germline V gene lookup returns CDR1 SGHKS and CDR2 YYEKEE (reference sequence).

Many counts were recorded for this clonotype. The chain uses TRBV4-2 and TRBJ1-1; TRBD1 agrees at 9 bases. The CDR3 sequence is 14 residues long. The germline CDR1 and CDR2 sequences are LGHNA and YNFKEQ. The V gene end was trimmed by 0 bases and the J gene end by 6 bases; junction bases not matched to a gene: 2. The CDR3 here is CASSQEGQGAEAFF. Written as DNA, the CDR3 is TGTGCCAGCAGCCAAGAGGGACAGGGCGCTGAAGCTTTCTTT.

This clonotype was counted at least ten times. This chain joins TRBV9 and TRBJ2-7, with a possible D match to TRBD2 (5 bases). The CDR3 is 14 residues long. V was shortened by 2 bases and J by 6 bases, with 15 bases between the two germline ends. Germline V gene lookup returns CDR1 SGDLS and CDR2 YYNGEE. CDR3 nucleotides: TGTGCCAGCAGCGTGGACTCCCCCCCGTCCGAGCAGTACTTC. Protein product: CASSVDSPPSEQYF.

This clonotype was observed a few times. The chain has TRBV25-1 and TRBJ2-2; D possibly uses TRBD1 or TRBD2 (6 bases each). Germline V gene sequence: CDR1 MGHDK, CDR2 SYGVNS. The CDR3 is 15 amino acids. The V end was cut by 5 bases, the J end by 0 bases, with 10 bases between. CDR3 nucleotides: TGTGCCAGCAGTTTAAGGGGGGCGAACACCGGGGAGCTGTTTTTT. It specifies CASSLRGANTGELFF.

This clonotype was seen a few times. The chain is built from TRBV18 and TRBJ1-6, with D possibly matching TRBD1 (6 bases). The CDR3 spans 16 residues. V lost 4 bases and J lost 6, with 16 bases in between. The germline V gene encodes CDR1 KGHSH and CDR2 LQKENI. For the CDR3, the DNA is TGTGCCAGCTCACTCTCCGAGACAGGAACTAATTCACCCCTCCACTTT. Its protein product is CASSLSETGTNSPLHF.

V is TRBV28 and J is TRBJ2-3; no reliable D call. Germline CDR1 and CDR2: MDHEN and SYDVKM. V was pared by 5 bases and J by 2 bases, with 5 bases between. The CDR3 runs to 12 residues. The CDR3, as DNA: TGTGCCAGCAGTCGAAACACAGATACGCAGTATTTT. Translation: CASSRNTDTQYF.